This T cell receptor beta chain was found in a study of blood T cells in healthy people across ages. At least ten counts were recorded for this clonotype. Germline-derived CDR1 and CDR2 are DFQATT and SNEGSKA (reference sequence). The V and J ends lost 8 bases and 6 bases, in that order; junction bases with no gene match: 13. This CDR3 comprises 14 residues. The use of a sample-barcoded 5' primer and a J-beta primer mix characterized a second PCR of about 7 to 12 cycles. Sequencing recovered at least 2.5 million CDR3-containing paired-end reads from each sample. TCRdb redid the calling of the 5' RACE reads with MiXCR, one entry per CDR3 protein. This sample has roughly 1,500,000 distinct CDR3 sequences, with roughly a third found just once.

The chain links TRBV20-1 to TRBJ2-3, with 8 bases fitting TRBD2. This receptor was taken from a woman in her twenties or thirties in good health. Sample: blood. CDR3 protein: CSTPSRGGGDTQYF. The CDR3 coding sequence is TGCAGTACCCCCTCTCGGGGGGGCGGCGATACGCAGTATTTT.